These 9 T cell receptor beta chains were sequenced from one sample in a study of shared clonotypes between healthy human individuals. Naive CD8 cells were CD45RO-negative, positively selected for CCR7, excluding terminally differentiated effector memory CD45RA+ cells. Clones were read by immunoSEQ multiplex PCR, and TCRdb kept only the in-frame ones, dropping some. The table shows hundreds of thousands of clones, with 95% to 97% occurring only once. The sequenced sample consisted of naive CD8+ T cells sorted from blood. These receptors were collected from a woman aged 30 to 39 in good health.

The CDR3: CASSLSAGAFTYEQYF. As DNA, the CDR3 is TGTGCCAGCAGTTTATCGGCAGGGGCGTTTACCTACGAGCAGTACTTC. This sequence joins TRBV27 and TRBJ2-7; a weak D match, TRBD1 (6 bases). The CDR3 has 16 residues. Germline V gene lookup returns CDR1 MNHEY and CDR2 SMNVEV (reference sequence). V lost 0 bases and J lost 2, with 14 bases in between.

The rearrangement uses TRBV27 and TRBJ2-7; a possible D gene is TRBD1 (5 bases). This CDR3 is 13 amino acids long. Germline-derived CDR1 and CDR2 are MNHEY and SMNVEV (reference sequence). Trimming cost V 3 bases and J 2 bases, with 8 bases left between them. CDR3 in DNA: TGTGCCAGCAGTTTCTCACAGGCCTACGAGCAGTACTTC. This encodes CASSFSQAYEQYF.

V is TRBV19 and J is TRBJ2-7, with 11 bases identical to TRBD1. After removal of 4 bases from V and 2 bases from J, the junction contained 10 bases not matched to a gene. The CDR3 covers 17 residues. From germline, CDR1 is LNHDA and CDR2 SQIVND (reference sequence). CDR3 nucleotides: TGTGCCAGTAGTAGCTTATATCCGGGACAGGGGGCCTACGAGCAGTACTTC. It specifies CASSSLYPGQGAYEQYF.

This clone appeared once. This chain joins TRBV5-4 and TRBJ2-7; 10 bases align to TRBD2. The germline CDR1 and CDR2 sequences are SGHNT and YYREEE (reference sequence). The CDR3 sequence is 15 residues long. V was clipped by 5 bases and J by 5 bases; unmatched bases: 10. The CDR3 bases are TGTGCCAGCAGTCCTGGCCCTAGCGGGAGTAACGAGCAGTACTTC. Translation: CASSPGPSGSNEQYF. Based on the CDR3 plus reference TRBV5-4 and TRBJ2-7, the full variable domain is ETGVTQSPTHLIKTRGQQVTLRCSSQSGHNTVSWYQQALGQGPQFIFQYYREEENGRGNFPPRFSGLQFPNYSSELNVNALELDDSALYLCASSPGPSGSNEQYFGPGTRLTVT.

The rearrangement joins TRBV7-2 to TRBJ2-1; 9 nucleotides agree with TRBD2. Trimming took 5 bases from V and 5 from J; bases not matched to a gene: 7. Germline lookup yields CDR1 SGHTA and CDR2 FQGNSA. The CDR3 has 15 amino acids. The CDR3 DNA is TGTGCCAGCAGCCACCTAGCGGGACCAAACAATGAGCAGTTCTTC. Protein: CASSHLAGPNNEQFF.

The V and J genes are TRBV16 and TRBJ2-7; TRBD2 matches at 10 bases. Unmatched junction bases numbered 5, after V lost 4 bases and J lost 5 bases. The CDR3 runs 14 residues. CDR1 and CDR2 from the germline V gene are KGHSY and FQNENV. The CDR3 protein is CASSPSGSGNEQYF. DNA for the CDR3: TGTGCCAGCAGCCCTAGCGGGAGTGGCAACGAGCAGTACTTC.

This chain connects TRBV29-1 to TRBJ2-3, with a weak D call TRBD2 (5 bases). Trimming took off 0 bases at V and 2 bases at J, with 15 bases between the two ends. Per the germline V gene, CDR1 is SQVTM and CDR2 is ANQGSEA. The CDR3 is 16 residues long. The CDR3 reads CSVEDQLRGFTDTQYF. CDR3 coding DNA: TGCAGCGTTGAAGATCAATTACGGGGTTTCACAGATACGCAGTATTTT.

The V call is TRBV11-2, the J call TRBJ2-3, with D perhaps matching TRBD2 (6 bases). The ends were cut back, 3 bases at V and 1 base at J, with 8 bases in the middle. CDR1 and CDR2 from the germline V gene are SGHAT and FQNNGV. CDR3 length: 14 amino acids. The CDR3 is CASSFPGGTDTQYF. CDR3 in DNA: TGTGCCAGCAGCTTCCCGGGGGGCACAGATACGCAGTATTTT.

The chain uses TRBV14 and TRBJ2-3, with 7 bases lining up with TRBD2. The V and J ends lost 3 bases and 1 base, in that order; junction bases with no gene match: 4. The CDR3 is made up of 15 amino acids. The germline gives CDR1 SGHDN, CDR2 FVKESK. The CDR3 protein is CASSQMGGGTDTQYF. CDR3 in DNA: TGTGCCAGCAGCCAGATGGGAGGGGGCACAGATACGCAGTATTTT.